The clone carrying this T cell receptor beta chain turned up a few times. Germline lookup yields CDR1 SGHTA and CDR2 FQGTGA. Trimming left V 2 bases short and J 5 bases short, with 19 bases between. The CDR3 runs 16 residues. These data are taken from a study of blood T cell repertoires in COVID-19. How the authors handled the data: Estimation of nucleated cell counts was performed using reference gene primer amplification. Method: immunoSEQ multiplex PCR; TCRdb's copy keeps in-frame clones and lacks some. The D gene and trimming were derived from the DNA, and the V and J assignments and clone size from that table. The repertoire has around 150,000 clones, more than 70% of them found once; the top ten carry about 5%.

The V and J genes are TRBV7-3 and TRBJ2-7; D may be TRBD1 (6 bases). Sample: peripheral blood. The source is a woman aged 45-65 years with acute or convalescent COVID-19. CDR3 in amino acids: CASSLFGGGAVNEQYF. DNA of the CDR3: TGTGCCAGCAGCTTATTCGGTGGGGGCGCGGTTAACGAGCAGTACTTC. Drawing the rest from reference TRBV7-3 and TRBJ2-7, the complete variable domain is GAGVSQTPSNKVTEKGKYVELRCDPISGHTALYWYRQSLGQGPEFLIYFQGTGAADDSGLPNDRFFAVRPEGSVSTLKIQRTERGDSAVYLCASSLFGGGAVNEQYFGPGTRLTVT.